This T cell receptor (beta chain) was identified in a study of T cell changes during pregnancy in multiple sclerosis. TCRdb keeps only in-frame clones here, not all; method: immunoSEQ multiplex PCR. The sample holds around 58,000 clones, roughly nine tenths seen once. The CDR3 totals 14 residues. J lost 1 base, V lost 4 bases, and 3 bases had no gene match. Looked up from germline, CDR1 is MNHEY and CDR2 is SVGAGI. This clone was found once. The sequence was collected from a female donor in good health, enrolled as a control in a pregnancy study. Sequenced material: CD4+ T cells from peripheral blood mononuclear cells, taken after pregnancy. The chain joins TRBV6-5 to TRBJ1-1; 7 bases agree with TRBD1. This CDR3 reads CASSSRQGNTEAFF. The CDR3 coding sequence is TGTGCCAGCAGTTCTCGACAGGGGAACACTGAAGCTTTCTTT.